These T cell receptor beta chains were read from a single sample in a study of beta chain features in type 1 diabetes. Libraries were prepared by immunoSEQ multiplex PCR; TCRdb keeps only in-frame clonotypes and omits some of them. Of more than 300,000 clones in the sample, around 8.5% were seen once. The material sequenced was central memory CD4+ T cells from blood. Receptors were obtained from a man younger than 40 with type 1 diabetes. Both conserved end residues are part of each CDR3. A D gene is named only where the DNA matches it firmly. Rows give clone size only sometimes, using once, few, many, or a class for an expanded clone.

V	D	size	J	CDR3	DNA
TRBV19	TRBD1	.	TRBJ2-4	CASSPDRGREAKNIQYF	TGTGCCAGTAGCCCGGACAGGGGGCGCGAAGCCAAAAACATTCAGTACTTC
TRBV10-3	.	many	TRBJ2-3	CAISSAGANTDTQYF	TGTGCCATCAGTTCGGCAGGGGCCAACACAGATACGCAGTATTTT
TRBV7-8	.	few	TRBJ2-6	CASSPKLTGANVLTF	TGTGCCAGCAGCCCTAAGCTAACTGGGGCCAACGTCCTGACTTTC
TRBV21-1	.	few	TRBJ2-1	CASSKVDGNEQFF	TGTGCCAGCAGCAAAGTAGACGGGAATGAGCAGTTCTTC
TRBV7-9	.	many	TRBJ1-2	CASSLNLIDYGYTF	TGTGCCAGCAGCTTAAACCTCATCGACTATGGCTACACCTTC
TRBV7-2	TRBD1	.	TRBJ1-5	CASSSGQGLNQPQHF	TGTGCCAGCAGCTCGGGACAGGGGTTAAATCAGCCCCAGCATTTT
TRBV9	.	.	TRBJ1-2	CASSVAAGNYGYTF	TGTGCCAGCAGCGTAGCCGCGGGTAACTATGGCTACACCTTC
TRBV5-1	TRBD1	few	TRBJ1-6	CASSLADGQALYNSPLHF	TGCGCCAGCAGCTTGGCCGATGGACAGGCGCTCTATAATTCACCCCTCCACTTT
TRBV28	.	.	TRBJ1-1	CASSSGYTEAFF	TGTGCCAGCAGTTCCGGTTACACTGAAGCTTTCTTT
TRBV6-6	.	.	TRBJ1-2	CASTSGGDYGYTF	TGTGCCAGCACCTCCGGAGGGGACTATGGCTACACCTTC
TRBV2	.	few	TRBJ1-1	CASSREGRWNTEAFF	TGTGCCAGCAGTCGAGAAGGTAGATGGAACACTGAAGCTTTCTTT
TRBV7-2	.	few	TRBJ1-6	CASSLTLRQTYNSPLHF	TGTGCCAGCAGCTTAACGCTTCGGCAGACATATAATTCACCCCTCCACTTT
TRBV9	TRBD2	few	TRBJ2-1	CASSGTEAGGKYNEQFF	TGTGCCAGCAGCGGGACCGAAGCGGGGGGGAAGTACAATGAGCAGTTCTTC
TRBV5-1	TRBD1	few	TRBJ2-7	CASSQGDRGYEQYF	TGCGCCAGCAGCCAAGGGGACAGGGGCTACGAGCAGTACTTC
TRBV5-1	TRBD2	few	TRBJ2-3	CASSRAAVAGGARDTQYF	TGCGCCAGCAGCCGCGCCGCCGTAGCGGGGGGGGCCAGGGATACGCAGTATTTT
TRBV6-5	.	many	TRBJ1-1	CASSGIGDTEAFF	TGTGCCAGCAGCGGCATAGGAGACACTGAAGCTTTCTTT
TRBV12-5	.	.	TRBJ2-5	CASGGLLQETQYF	TGTGCTAGTGGTGGACTCCTCCAAGAGACCCAGTACTTC
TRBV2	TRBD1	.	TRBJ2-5	CATRIGQGTRAQYF	TGTGCCACCCGTATCGGACAGGGGACGAGGGCCCAGTACTTC
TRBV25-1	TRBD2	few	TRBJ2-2	CASAPSGANTGELFF	TGTGCCAGCGCCCCTAGCGGGGCGAACACCGGGGAGCTGTTTTTT
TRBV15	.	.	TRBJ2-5	CATSFGTANQETQYF	TGTGCCACCAGCTTTGGGACGGCTAATCAAGAGACCCAGTACTTC
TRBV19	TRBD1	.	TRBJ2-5	CASSPSGTGREETQYF	TGTGCCAGTAGTCCTTCCGGGACAGGGCGAGAAGAGACCCAGTACTTC
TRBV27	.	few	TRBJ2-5	CASSLWGSIRETQYF	TGTGCCAGCAGTTTATGGGGGTCTATAAGAGAGACCCAGTACTTC
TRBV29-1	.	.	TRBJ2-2	CSGRAGTYTGELFF	TGCAGCGGGAGGGCGGGGACATACACCGGGGAGCTGTTCTTT
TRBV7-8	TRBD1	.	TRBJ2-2	CASSLGQGGSGELFF	TGTGCCAGCAGCCTAGGACAGGGTGGTAGCGGGGAGCTGTTTTTT
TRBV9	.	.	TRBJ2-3	CASDRDSPWDTQYF	TGTGCCAGCGACCGGGACTCACCATGGGATACGCAGTATTTT
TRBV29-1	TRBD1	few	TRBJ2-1	CSVLDRGLGGEQFF	TGCAGCGTCTTGGACAGGGGGTTGGGGGGTGAGCAGTTCTTC
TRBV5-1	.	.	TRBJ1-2	CASSSPVTGSFTYGYTF	TGCGCCAGCAGCTCTCCGGTCACAGGTAGTTTCACCTATGGCTACACCTTC
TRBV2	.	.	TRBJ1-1	CASSATGRGGTEAFF	TGTGCCAGCAGTGCAACGGGCAGGGGAGGCACTGAAGCTTTCTTT
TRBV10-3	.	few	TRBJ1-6	CASREGSSYNSPLHF	TGTGCCTCGCGGGAAGGGAGCTCCTATAATTCACCCCTCCACTTT
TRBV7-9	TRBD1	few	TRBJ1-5	CASSQGQGVGNQPQHF	TGTGCCAGCAGCCAGGGACAGGGGGTCGGCAATCAGCCCCAGCATTTT
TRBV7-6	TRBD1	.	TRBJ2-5	CASSSQQGRETQYF	TGTGCCAGCAGCTCTCAACAGGGGCGCGAGACCCAGTACTTC
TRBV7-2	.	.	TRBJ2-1	CASSLVSGRRYNEQFF	TGTGCCAGCAGCTTAGTGAGCGGAAGAAGGTACAATGAGCAGTTCTTC
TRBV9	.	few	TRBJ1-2	CASSRDPGSHANYGYTF	TGTGCCAGCAGCAGAGACCCGGGCTCGCACGCTAACTATGGCTACACCTTC
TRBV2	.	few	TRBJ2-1	CASRAGVYNEQFF	TGTGCCAGCAGGGCAGGGGTCTACAATGAGCAGTTCTTC
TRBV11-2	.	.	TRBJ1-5	CASSLELDGPQHF	TGTGCCAGCAGCTTAGAGTTGGATGGCCCCCAGCATTTT
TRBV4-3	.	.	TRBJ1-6	CASSPGGNSPLHF	TGCGCCAGCAGCCCTGGGGGGAATTCACCCCTCCACTTT
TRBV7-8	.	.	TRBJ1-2	CASSLAGGNYGYTF	TGTGCCAGCAGCTTAGCCGGGGGTAACTATGGCTACACCTTC
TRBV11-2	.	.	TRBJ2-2	CASSFPSGDNGELFF	TGTGCCAGCAGCTTTCCCAGTGGGGATAACGGGGAGCTGTTTTTT
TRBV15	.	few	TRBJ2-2	CATSRVPGNTGELFF	TGTGCCACCAGCAGAGTTCCAGGGAACACCGGGGAGCTGTTTTTT
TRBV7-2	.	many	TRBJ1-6	CASSLQSSYNSPLHF	TGTGCCAGCAGCTTGCAGAGCTCCTATAATTCACCCCTCCACTTT
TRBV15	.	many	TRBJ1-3	CATSQGHSGNTIYF	TGTGCCACCAGTCAGGGGCACTCTGGAAACACCATATATTTT
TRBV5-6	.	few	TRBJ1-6	CASSLWLWDTPLHF	TGTGCCAGCAGCTTGTGGTTATGGGACACCCCCCTCCACTTT
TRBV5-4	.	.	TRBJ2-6	CASSLSPSSGANVLTF	TGTGCCAGCAGCTTGTCTCCAAGCTCTGGGGCCAACGTCCTGACTTTC
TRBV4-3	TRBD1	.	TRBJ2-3	CASSLAGTGVADTQYF	TGCGCCAGCAGCCTAGCAGGGACAGGGGTTGCAGATACGCAGTATTTT
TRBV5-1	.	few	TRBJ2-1	CASSQEGTSYNEQFF	TGCGCCAGCAGCCAGGAGGGAACGAGCTACAATGAGCAGTTCTTC